This section outlines one T cell receptor beta chain sequence together with its context. What it recognizes is unknown. Diagnoses used clinical symptoms, serum thyroxine and TRAb, thyroid ultrasound and orbital computed tomography. Roughly 9.1 ml of fresh peripheral blood supplied the PBMCs. V shed 5 bases and J shed 10 bases, with 15 bases lying between them. This CDR3 has 13 residues. The germline V gene encodes CDR1 LNHDA and CDR2 SQIVND (reference sequence). The data are from a study of T cells in Graves' hyperthyroidism and ophthalmopathy. Background on the study: Peripheral blood specimens were obtained at initial diagnosis, prior to any treatment. Study results and caveats: Clonotypes that were expanded in thyroid above 0.001 mostly appeared in blood too.

It was RNA transcripts that yielded the amplified TCR beta CDR3 regions. RT-PCR in the first round (using the HTBI primer set) targeted the TCR CDR3. TCRdb used MiXCR to reprocess the multiplex PCR reads, holding one entry per CDR3 protein. The table shows about 610,000 distinct CDR3 sequences, with roughly a sixth occurring only once. This receptor was taken from a woman in her 40s with Graves' ophthalmopathy. The chain employs TRBV19 and TRBJ1-5; D is undetermined. Source material: blood. Here the CDR3 reads CASSPEVQTPQHF. The CDR3, as DNA: TGTGCCAGTAGTCCCGAGGTCCAAACCCCCCAGCATTTT.